Sequencing of this TCR beta chain was carried out in a study of T cells in Graves' hyperthyroidism and ophthalmopathy. This clonotype was counted many times. The CDR3 extends over 15 amino acids. V lost 5 bases, J lost 3 bases, and 10 bases stayed unmatched. CDR1 and CDR2 (germline): MNHNS, SASEGT. Amplification yielded TCR beta CDR3 regions, with RNA transcripts as the source. During a first-round RT-PCR of the TCR CDR3, the HTBI primer set was used. TCRdb reprocessed the multiplex PCR reads with MiXCR, giving one entry per CDR3 protein. Here the sample spans 220,000 or so distinct CDR3 sequences, roughly 17% being singletons.

Sequenced sample: blood. This sequence joins TRBV6-1 and TRBJ2-7; TRBD1 agrees at 7 bases. The TCR was taken from a woman aged 18-30 years with Graves' ophthalmopathy. Written as DNA, the CDR3 is TGTGCCAGCAGTTACAGCACAGGGGACGGCTACGAGCAGTACTTC. Translating gives CASSYSTGDGYEQYF.